The entry below gives a single T cell receptor beta chain sequence along with its context. This clonotype was recorded a few times. It has no known antigen specificity. No qualities accompany the bases; no much larger clone lies one base away. Donors were patients with localized lung adenocarcinoma, a subtype of non-small cell lung cancer. These samples came from the margins of localized lung adenocarcinomas. For TCR repertoire analysis, CD8+ T cells from tumor tissue were profiled separately from CD4+ T cells. Counted from cysteine to phenylalanine, this CDR3 has 15 amino acids. The DNA shown is the 45-base CDR3, in frame from base 1. Trimming takes 5 bases off V and 7 bases off J; junction bases not matched to a gene: 10. Per the germline V gene (reference sequence), MNHEY is the CDR1 and SMNVEV is the CDR2. This entry belongs to a study of CD4 and CD8 cells across lung adenocarcinoma regions (dated by TCRdb to the late 2010s). About the investigation overall: The study compared tumor centers with tumor margins to examine intratumor heterogeneity of the T cell receptor repertoire.

Libraries came from PCR. TCRdb names HiSeq X Ten as the instrument used. The raw public reads went through TCRdb reprocessing: fastp at Q25, MiXCR clone calling, in-frame beta chains kept. Every distinct CDR3 protein forms one entry, paired with its most common genes and DNA. For this sample the table gives some 10,000 distinct CDR3 sequences, of which about 59% were detected only once. The ten largest make up less than 90% of the sample. This TCR was sampled from a male donor with lung adenocarcinoma. The CD4 and CD8 labels of this study may be unreliable. The chain is encoded by TRBV27 joined to TRBJ2-2; TRBD1 aligns with 7 central bases. Sample: CD8+ T cells from the margin of a lung tumor. The sample's cell subset or site label, decoded: tumor margin region. The CDR3 sequence is CASSTRDRVSGELFF. The nucleotide sequence reads as follows: TGTGCCAGCAGTACACGTGACAGGGTAAGCGGGGAGCTGTTTTTT.